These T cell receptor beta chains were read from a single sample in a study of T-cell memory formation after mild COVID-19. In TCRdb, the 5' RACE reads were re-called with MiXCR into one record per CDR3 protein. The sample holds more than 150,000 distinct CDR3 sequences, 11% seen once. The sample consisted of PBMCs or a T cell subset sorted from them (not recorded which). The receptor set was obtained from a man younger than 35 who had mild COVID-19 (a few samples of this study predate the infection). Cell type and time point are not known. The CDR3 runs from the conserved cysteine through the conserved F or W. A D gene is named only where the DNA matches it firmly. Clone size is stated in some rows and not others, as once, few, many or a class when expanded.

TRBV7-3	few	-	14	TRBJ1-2	CASSPGRSNYGYTF	TGTGCCAGCAGCCCGGGACGGAGTAACTATGGCTACACCTTC
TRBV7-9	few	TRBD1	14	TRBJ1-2	CASSRSDRADGYTF	TGTGCCAGCAGCAGGTCGGACAGGGCTGATGGCTACACCTTC
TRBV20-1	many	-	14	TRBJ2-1	CSASSSGVGNEQFF	TGCAGTGCTAGTTCGTCCGGGGTTGGGAATGAGCAGTTCTTC
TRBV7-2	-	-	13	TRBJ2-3	CASSPSGLDTQYF	TGTGCCAGCAGCCCCTCGGGGCTAGATACGCAGTATTTT
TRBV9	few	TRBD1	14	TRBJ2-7	CASSTGQGSYEQYF	TGTGCCAGCAGCACAGGACAGGGATCCTACGAGCAGTACTTC
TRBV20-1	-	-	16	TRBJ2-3	CSASNPHREITDTQYF	TGCAGTGCCTCAAATCCGCACAGGGAGATCACAGATACGCAGTATTTT
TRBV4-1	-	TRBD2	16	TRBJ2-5	CASSPLFQRGGETQYF	TGCGCCAGCAGCCCCCTTTTCCAGCGGGGGGGCGAGACCCAGTACTTC
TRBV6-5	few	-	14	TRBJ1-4	CASTRGRGNEKLFF	TGTGCCAGCACCCGAGGCAGGGGTAATGAAAAACTGTTTTTT
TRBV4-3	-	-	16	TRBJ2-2	CASSQSLAGNTGELFF	TGCGCCAGCAGCCAGAGCCTAGCCGGCAACACCGGGGAGCTGTTTTTT
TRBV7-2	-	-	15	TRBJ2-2	CASSLVVGSGGELFF	TGTGCCAGCAGCTTAGTAGTCGGGTCTGGCGGGGAGCTGTTTTTT
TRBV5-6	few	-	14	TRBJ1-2	CASSPRTGGSGYTF	TGTGCCAGCAGCCCGAGGACGGGAGGGAGTGGCTACACCTTC
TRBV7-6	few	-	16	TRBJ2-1	CASSADRASSYNEQFF	TGTGCCAGCAGCGCCGACAGAGCAAGCTCCTACAATGAGCAGTTCTTC
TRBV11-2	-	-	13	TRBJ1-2	CASSLGGNRGYTF	TGTGCCAGCAGCTTAGGGGGGAATCGGGGCTACACCTTC
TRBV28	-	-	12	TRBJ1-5	CASSSPTATQHF	TGTGCCAGCAGTTCCCCGACAGCAACCCAGCATTTT
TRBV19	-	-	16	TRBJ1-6	CATARVMSGLISPLHF	TGTGCCACCGCTCGCGTCATGAGCGGGTTAATTTCACCCCTCCACTTT
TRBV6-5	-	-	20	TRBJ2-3	CASSYRIGKKQGGRTDTQYF	TGTGCCAGCAGTTACCGGATTGGGAAGAAACAGGGAGGGCGCACAGATACGCAGTATTTT
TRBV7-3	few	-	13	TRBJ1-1	CASSLTGSTEAFF	TGTGCCAGCAGCTTGACCGGAAGCACTGAAGCTTTCTTT
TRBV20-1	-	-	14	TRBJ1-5	CSARAGANNQPQHF	TGCAGTGCTAGAGCGGGGGCAAACAATCAGCCCCAGCATTTT
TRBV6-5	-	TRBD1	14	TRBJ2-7	CASQRGTGGHEQYF	TGTGCCAGCCAACGAGGGACAGGGGGCCACGAGCAGTACTTC
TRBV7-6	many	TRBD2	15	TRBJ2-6	CASSQRGSGANVLTF	TGTGCCAGCAGTCAGCGGGGCTCTGGGGCCAACGTCCTGACTTTC
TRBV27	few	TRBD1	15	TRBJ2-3	CASSPGTGYTDTQYF	TGTGCCAGCAGCCCCGGGACAGGTTACACAGATACGCAGTATTTT
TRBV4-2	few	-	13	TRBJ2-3	CASSPLGPDTQYF	TGTGCCAGCAGCCCCCTGGGCCCAGATACGCAGTATTTT
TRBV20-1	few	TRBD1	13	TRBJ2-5	CSARPTGVETQYF	TGCAGTGCTAGACCCACAGGGGTAGAGACCCAGTACTTC
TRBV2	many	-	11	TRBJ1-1	CASKRDTEAFF	TGTGCCAGCAAAAGAGACACTGAAGCTTTCTTT
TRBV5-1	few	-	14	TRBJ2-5	CASSFSGYQETQYF	TGCGCCAGCAGCTTCTCGGGGTACCAAGAGACCCAGTACTTC
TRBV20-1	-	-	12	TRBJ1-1	CSASRGGTEAFF	TGCAGTGCTAGTCGCGGGGGCACTGAAGCTTTCTTT
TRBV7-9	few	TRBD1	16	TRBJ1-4	CASSSPQGAINEKLFF	TGTGCCAGCAGCTCACCGCAGGGGGCTATTAATGAAAAACTGTTTTTT
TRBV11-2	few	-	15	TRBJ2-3	CASSLVTSSTDTQYF	TGTGCCAGCAGCTTAGTTACTAGTAGCACAGATACGCAGTATTTT
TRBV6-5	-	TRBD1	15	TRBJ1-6	CASSYFGQGNSPLHF	TGTGCCAGCAGTTACTTTGGACAGGGGAATTCACCCCTCCACTTT
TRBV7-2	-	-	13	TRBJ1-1	CASSSTGTGRAFF	TGTGCCAGCAGCTCGACGGGAACAGGGAGAGCTTTCTTT
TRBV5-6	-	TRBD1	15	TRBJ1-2	CASSLVDRDNYGYTF	TGTGCCAGCAGCTTGGTGGACAGGGATAACTATGGCTACACCTTC
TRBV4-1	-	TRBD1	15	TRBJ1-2	CASSQDWQGVGGYTF	TGCGCCAGCAGCCAAGATTGGCAGGGGGTAGGCGGCTACACCTTC
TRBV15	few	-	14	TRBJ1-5	CATGPGTPDQPQHF	TGTGCCACCGGACCCGGGACACCCGATCAGCCCCAGCATTTT
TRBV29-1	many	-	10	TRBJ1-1	CMVTNTEAFF	TGCATGGTTACGAACACTGAAGCTTTCTTT
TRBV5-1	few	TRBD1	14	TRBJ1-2	CASSLQGINYGYTF	TGCGCCAGCAGCCTACAGGGGATTAACTATGGCTACACCTTC
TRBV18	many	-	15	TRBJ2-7	CASSPGGGRSYEQYF	TGTGCCAGCTCACCTGGGGGAGGACGCTCCTACGAGCAGTACTTC
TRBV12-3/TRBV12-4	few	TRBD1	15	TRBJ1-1	CASSPGRDRRNEAFF	TGTGCCAGCAGCCCAGGCCGGGACAGAAGAAATGAAGCTTTCTTT
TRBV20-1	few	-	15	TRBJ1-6	CSARDSGQGDSPLHF	TGCAGTGCTAGAGATTCAGGGCAGGGTGATTCACCCCTCCACTTT
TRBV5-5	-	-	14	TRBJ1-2	CASSLPGRNYGYTF	TGTGCCAGCAGCTTGCCAGGGAGGAACTATGGCTACACCTTC
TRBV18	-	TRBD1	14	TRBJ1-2	CASSPSDRVDGYTF	TGTGCCAGCTCACCAAGTGACAGGGTGGATGGCTACACCTTC
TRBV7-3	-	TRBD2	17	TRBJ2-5	CASSLRSASGGEETQYF	TGTGCCAGCAGCTTACGGTCGGCTAGCGGGGGGGAAGAGACCCAGTACTTC
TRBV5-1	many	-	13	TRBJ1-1	CASSLSGRPEAFF	TGCGCCAGCAGCTTGTCGGGCAGGCCTGAAGCTTTCTTT
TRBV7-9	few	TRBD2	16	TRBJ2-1	CASSSAGSSSYNEQFF	TGTGCCAGCAGTTCAGCGGGGTCGAGCTCCTACAATGAGCAGTTCTTC
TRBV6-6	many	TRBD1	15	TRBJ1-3	CASSRGQVSGNTIYF	TGTGCCAGCAGCCGCGGACAGGTCTCTGGAAACACCATATATTTT
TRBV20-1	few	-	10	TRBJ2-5	CSASSETQYF	TGCAGTGCTAGTTCGGAGACCCAGTACTTC
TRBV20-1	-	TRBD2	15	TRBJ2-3	CSASKLATLTDTQYF	TGCAGTGCTTCTAAACTAGCGACCCTCACAGATACGCAGTATTTT
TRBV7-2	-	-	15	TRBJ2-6	CASSPRQAGANVLTF	TGTGCCAGCAGCCCTAGACAGGCTGGGGCCAACGTCCTGACTTTC
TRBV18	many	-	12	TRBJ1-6	CASSLNNSPLHF	TGTGCCAGCTCGCTAAATAATTCACCCCTCCACTTT
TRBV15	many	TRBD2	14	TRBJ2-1	CATSRRGANNEQFF	TGTGCCACCAGCAGGCGGGGGGCTAACAATGAGCAGTTCTTC
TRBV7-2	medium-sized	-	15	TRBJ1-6	CASSRSGTDNSPLHF	TGTGCCAGCAGCCGATCTGGGACGGATAATTCACCCCTCCACTTT
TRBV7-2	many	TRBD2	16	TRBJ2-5	CASSLSLAGGQETQYF	TGTGCCAGCAGCTTAAGCCTAGCGGGGGGCCAAGAGACCCAGTACTTC
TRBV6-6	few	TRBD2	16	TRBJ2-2	CASSYGAGVETGELFF	TGTGCCAGCAGTTACGGTGCGGGGGTAGAGACCGGGGAGCTGTTTTTT